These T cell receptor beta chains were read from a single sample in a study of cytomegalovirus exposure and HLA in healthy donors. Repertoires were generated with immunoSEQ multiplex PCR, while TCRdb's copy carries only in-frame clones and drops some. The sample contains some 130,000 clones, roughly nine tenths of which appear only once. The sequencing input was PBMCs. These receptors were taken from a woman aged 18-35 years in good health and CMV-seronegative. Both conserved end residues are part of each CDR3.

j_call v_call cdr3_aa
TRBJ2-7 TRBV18 CASSPAGGRSSYEQYF
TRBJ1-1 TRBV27 CASTKGGTGHAEAFF
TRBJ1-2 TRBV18 CASSLQESYGYTF
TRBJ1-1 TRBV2 CASMPRGGDNTEAFF
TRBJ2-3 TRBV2 CASSETRGSEDTQYF
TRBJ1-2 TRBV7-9 CASSPFGTGSLWNYGYTF
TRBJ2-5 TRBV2 CASSKWTGETQYF
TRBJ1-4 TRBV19 CASSEAGEKLFF
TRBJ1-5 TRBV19 CASGFEGPQHF
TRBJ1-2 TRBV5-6 CATRTVGGFGYTF
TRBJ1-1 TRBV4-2 CASSLEGTGENTEAFF
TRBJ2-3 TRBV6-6 CASSYRRTSTDTQYF
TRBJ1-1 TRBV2 CASSEIGQGSTEAFF
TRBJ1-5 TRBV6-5 CASSVGTESQPQHF
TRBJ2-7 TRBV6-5 CASTRDRGKPYEQYF
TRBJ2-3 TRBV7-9 CASSYFYKITDTQYF
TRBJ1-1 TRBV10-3 CAISVGQEGLRRAEAFF
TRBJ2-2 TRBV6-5 CASRPRGGTTGELFF
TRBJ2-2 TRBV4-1 CASSQDVQINTGELFF
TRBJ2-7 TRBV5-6 CASSFYVRDRGTYEQYF
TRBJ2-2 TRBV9 CASSVSPGYTGELFF
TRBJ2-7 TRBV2 CASCHGGSYEQYF
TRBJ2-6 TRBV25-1 CASLSTGTISGANVLTF
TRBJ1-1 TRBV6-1 CATYQGERTEAFF
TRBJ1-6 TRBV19 CASSDYRAHSYNSPLHF
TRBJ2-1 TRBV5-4 CASSSSLAGSYNEQFF
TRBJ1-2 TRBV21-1 CASSNDRGCYGYTF
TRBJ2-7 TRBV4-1 CASSQSPPGDYEQYF
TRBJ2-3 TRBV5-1 CASSLAGPGGDTQYF
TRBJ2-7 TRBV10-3 CAITQPGQTYEQYF
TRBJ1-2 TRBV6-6 CASSRQGDGYTF
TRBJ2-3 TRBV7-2 CASSLAGGGLDTQYF
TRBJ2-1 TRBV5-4 CASSSGSNEQFF
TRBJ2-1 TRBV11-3 CASSPSVGDEQFF
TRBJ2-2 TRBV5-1 CASSREGTAIRGELFF
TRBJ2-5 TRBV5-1 CASSGQGEATQYF
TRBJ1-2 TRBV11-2 CASSSPMDGGYGYTF
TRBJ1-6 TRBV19 CASSIQGQGRSPLHF
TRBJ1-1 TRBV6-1 CASSEAGTGVTEAFF
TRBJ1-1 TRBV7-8 CASSLLGRGNTEAFF
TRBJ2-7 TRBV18 CASSLSNYEQYF
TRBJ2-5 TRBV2 CASSLGQGGQTQYF
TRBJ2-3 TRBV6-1 CASSVSGGAPTDTQYF
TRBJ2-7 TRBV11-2 CASSLETRDIEQYF
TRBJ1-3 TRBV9 CASTRTAAPGNTIYF
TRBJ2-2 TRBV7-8 CASSARTVTGELFF
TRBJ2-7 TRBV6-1 CASMRTSGSYEQYF
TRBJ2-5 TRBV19 CASSISDTEETQYF